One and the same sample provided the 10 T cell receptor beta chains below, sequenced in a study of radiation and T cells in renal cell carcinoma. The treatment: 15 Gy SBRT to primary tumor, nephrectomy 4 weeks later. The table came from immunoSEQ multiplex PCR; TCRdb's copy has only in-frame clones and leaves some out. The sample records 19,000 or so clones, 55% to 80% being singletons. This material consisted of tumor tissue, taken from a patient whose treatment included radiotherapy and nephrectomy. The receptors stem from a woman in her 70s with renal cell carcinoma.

The CDR3 nucleotides read TGTGCCAGCAGCCAAGATTTAAGGGGACATCATGGCTACACCTTC. This translates into CASSQDLRGHHGYTF. V usage is TRBV14 and J usage is TRBJ1-2; D may be TRBD1 (6 bases). The V gene's germline CDR1 is SGHDN and CDR2 FVKESK. V lost 0 bases, J lost 6 bases, and 14 bases lay in between. The CDR3 is 15 amino acids.

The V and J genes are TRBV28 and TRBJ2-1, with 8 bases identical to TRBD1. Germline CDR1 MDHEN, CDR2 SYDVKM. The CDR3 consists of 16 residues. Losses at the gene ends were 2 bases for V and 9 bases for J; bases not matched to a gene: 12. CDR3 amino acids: CASSLLRGQGTTEQFF. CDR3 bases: TGTGCCAGCAGTTTACTAAGAGGACAGGGCACCACTGAGCAGTTCTTC.

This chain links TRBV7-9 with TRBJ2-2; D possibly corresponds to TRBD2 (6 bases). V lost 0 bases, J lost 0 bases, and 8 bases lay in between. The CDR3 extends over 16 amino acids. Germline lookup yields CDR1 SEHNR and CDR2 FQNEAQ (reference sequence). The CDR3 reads CASSLAGGSNTGELFF. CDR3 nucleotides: TGTGCCAGCAGCTTAGCGGGGGGTTCGAACACCGGGGAGCTGTTTTTT.

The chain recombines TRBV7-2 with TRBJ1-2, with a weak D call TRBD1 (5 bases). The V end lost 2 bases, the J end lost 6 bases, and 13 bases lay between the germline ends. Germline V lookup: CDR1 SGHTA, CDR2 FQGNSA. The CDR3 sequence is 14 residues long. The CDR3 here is CASSLIGAANGYTF. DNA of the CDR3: TGTGCCAGCAGCTTAATAGGGGCAGCAAATGGCTACACCTTC.

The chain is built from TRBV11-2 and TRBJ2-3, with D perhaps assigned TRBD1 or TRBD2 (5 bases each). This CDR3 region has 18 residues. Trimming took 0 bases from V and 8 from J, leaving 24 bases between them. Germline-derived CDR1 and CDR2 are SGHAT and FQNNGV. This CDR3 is CASSLENLGLVGAGTQYF. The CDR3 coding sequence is TGTGCCAGCAGCTTAGAAAACTTGGGCCTAGTCGGGGCAGGTACGCAGTATTTT.

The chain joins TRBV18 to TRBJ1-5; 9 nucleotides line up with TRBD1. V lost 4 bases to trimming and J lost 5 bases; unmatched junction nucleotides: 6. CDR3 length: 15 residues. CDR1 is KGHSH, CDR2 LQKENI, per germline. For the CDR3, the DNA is TGTGCCAGCTCACAGCTAACAGGGGGCGATCAGCCCCAGCATTTT. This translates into CASSQLTGGDQPQHF.

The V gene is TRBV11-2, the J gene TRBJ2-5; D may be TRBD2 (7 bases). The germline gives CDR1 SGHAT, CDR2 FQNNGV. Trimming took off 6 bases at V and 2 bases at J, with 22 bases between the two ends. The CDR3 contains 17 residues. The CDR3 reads CASSSTRGGGFQETQYF. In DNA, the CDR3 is TGTGCCAGCAGTTCGACGAGGGGGGGCGGTTTTCAAGAGACCCAGTACTTC.

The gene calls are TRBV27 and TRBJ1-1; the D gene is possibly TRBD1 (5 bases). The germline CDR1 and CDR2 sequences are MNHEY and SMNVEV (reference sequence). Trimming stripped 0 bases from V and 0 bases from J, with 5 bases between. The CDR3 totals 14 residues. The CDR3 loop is CASSLSGLNTEAFF. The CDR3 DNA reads TGTGCCAGCAGTTTATCGGGGCTGAACACTGAAGCTTTCTTT.

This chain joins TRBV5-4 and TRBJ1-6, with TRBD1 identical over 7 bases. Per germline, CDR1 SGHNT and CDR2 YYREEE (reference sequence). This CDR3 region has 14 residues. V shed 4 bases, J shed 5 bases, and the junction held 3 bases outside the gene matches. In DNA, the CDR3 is TGTGCCAGCAGCACGACAGGGAATAATTCACCCCTCCACTTT. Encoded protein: CASSTTGNNSPLHF.

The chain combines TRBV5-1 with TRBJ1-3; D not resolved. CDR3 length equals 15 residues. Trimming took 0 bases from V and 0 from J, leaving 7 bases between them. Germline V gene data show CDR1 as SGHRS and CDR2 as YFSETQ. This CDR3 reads CASSLDASSGNTIYF. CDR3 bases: TGCGCCAGCAGCTTGGACGCTTCCTCTGGAAACACCATATATTTT.